The next 31 T cell receptor beta chains were all read from a single sample in a study of cytomegalovirus exposure and HLA in healthy donors listed by TCRdb under 2017. To prepare the library, the immunoSEQ multiplex PCR assay was applied. A mixture of 60 forward primers for TCR Vbeta segments and 13 reverse primers for TCR Jbeta segments was used in the multiplex PCR. In TCRdb, the immuneACCESS table is reduced to in-frame sequences with V and J assigned. These tables do not hold every clone; where another copy was compared, an unresolved V gene accounts for under half, and the others remain unexplained. Across this sample there are around 110,000 clones, with around 77% seen only once. The top ten clonotypes cover roughly 3.9% of the sample. Sequencing was carried out using PBMCs. The receptors were sampled from a male donor in good health and CMV-seronegative.

In this sample, this clone turned up a few times. Written as DNA, the CDR3 is TGTGCCAGTATAGCAGGGGATAGCAATCAGCCCCAGCATTTT. Translated: CASIAGDSNQPQHF. V and J are TRBV19 and TRBJ1-5; the D gene is possibly TRBD1 (6 bases). The length of the CDR3 is 14 residues. Looked up from germline, CDR1 is LNHDA and CDR2 is SQIVND (reference sequence). V was trimmed by 7 bases and J by 0 bases, leaving 10 bases between them.

The V gene is TRBV7-7, the J gene TRBJ2-3, with D perhaps TRBD1 (6 bases). Germline V gene sequence: CDR1 SSHAT, CDR2 FNYEAQ (reference sequence). Trimming stripped 1 base from V and 5 bases from J, with 13 bases between. The CDR3 has 15 amino acids. DNA for the CDR3: TGTGCCAGCAGCTTAGATGGGGGCTTGGGAGATACGCAGTATTTT. The encoded protein is CASSLDGGLGDTQYF.

The genes are TRBV6-4 and TRBJ2-1, with 8 bases that match TRBD2. The germline gives CDR1 MRHNA, CDR2 SNTAGT. The V gene end was trimmed by 0 bases and the J gene end by 10 bases; junction bases not matched to a gene: 11. The CDR3 extends over 16 amino acids. CDR3 sequence: CASSDSGSSGYDEQFF. CDR3 DNA sequence: TGTGCCAGCAGTGACTCTGGGTCTAGCGGGTACGACGAGCAGTTCTTC.

The CDR3 is CASSPRGGGTYEQYF. The CDR3, as DNA: TGTGCCAGCAGTCCGCGGGGGGGAGGCACCTACGAGCAGTACTTC. The chain recombines TRBV27 with TRBJ2-7; TRBD2 aligns across 9 bases. V trimming: 5 bases; J trimming: 2 bases; junction bases outside the gene matches: 7. Germline CDR1 is MNHEY and CDR2 is SMNVEV (reference sequence). The CDR3 length is 15 residues.

This clone has more than one count but fewer than ten. This chain connects TRBV7-9 to TRBJ1-1; D remains ambiguous. The CDR3 totals 14 residues. V was shortened by 2 bases and J by 0 bases, with 7 bases between the two germline ends. Germline V gene data show CDR1 as SEHNR and CDR2 as FQNEAQ (reference sequence). The CDR3 loop is CASSLRQMNTEAFF. The DNA of the CDR3 is TGTGCCAGCAGCTTAAGACAAATGAACACTGAAGCTTTCTTT.

The chain recombines TRBV27 with TRBJ2-1; TRBD2 might be the D (6 bases). The V gene's germline CDR1 is MNHEY and CDR2 SMNVEV (reference sequence). CDR3 length equals 14 residues. Trimming pared 3 bases from V and 4 bases from J, leaving 10 bases between. The CDR3 DNA sequence: TGTGCCAGCAGTTTCAGCGGGCCTTACAATGAGCAGTTCTTC. This translates into CASSFSGPYNEQFF.

The chain has TRBV10-2 and TRBJ1-1, with a tentative D call TRBD1 (6 bases). The CDR3 sequence is 15 residues long. Germline CDR1 is WSHSY and CDR2 is SAAADI. V dropped 4 bases and J dropped 3 bases, with 15 bases sitting between them. CDR3 sequence (DNA): TGCGCCAGCAGTGGTAGAGCGGGGGCGGACACTGAAGCTTTCTTT. Protein sequence: CASSGRAGADTEAFF.

This clone was seen just once. The rearrangement uses TRBV6-1 and TRBJ2-5, with D unclear. The DNA matches TRBJ2-7 better at its end, which makes the J call doubtful. Germline CDR1 is MNHNS and CDR2 is SASEGT. The CDR3 loop spans 15 amino acids. As DNA, the CDR3 is TGTGCCAGCAGTGAAGGTCCCACGAGCTCCTACGAGCAGTACTTC. Protein product: CASSEGPTSSYEQYF.

The V call is TRBV5-4, the J call TRBJ2-1; maybe TRBD2 (5 bases). CDR3 length: 16 amino acids. In germline, CDR1 is SGHNT, CDR2 YYREEE (reference sequence). V lost 0 bases, J lost 5 bases, and 15 bases lay in between. The CDR3 DNA reads as TGTGCCAGCAGCTTGGGAGGGTCCACATCCCACAATGAGCAGTTCTTC. It yields the protein CASSLGGSTSHNEQFF.

On this clone itself: The same CDR3 also results from other DNA sequences found in this sample. The rearrangement joins TRBV30 to TRBJ1-1; D is possibly TRBD1 (5 bases). The V end lost 0 bases, the J end lost 5 bases, and 10 bases lay between the germline ends. Germline V gene sequence: CDR1 GTSNPN, CDR2 SVGIG (reference sequence). The CDR3 loop spans 13 amino acids. The CDR3 coding sequence is TGTGCCTGGAGTGTACTTCGGGGGACTGAAGCTTTCTTT. Translating gives CAWSVLRGTEAFF.

The rearrangement uses TRBV19 and TRBJ1-1; D is uncertain. In germline, CDR1 is LNHDA, CDR2 SQIVND (reference sequence). The ends were cut back, 7 bases at V and 8 bases at J, with 14 bases in the middle. This CDR3 region has 12 residues. The CDR3 coding sequence is TGTGCCAGTATCGGGATTGGGAGGGAAGCTTTCTTT. This encodes CASIGIGREAFF.

The V and J genes are TRBV19 and TRBJ1-2; D may be TRBD1 (6 bases). In germline, CDR1 is LNHDA, CDR2 SQIVND (reference sequence). The CDR3 is made up of 13 amino acids. V dropped 11 bases and J dropped 1 base, with 14 bases sitting between them. In DNA, the CDR3 is TGTGCCGTTCGGGACACATATAACTATGGCTACACCTTC. This sequence encodes CAVRDTYNYGYTF.

This sequence joins TRBV27 and TRBJ2-1; D unresolved. The CDR3 totals 14 residues. V gave up 5 bases and J gave up 6 bases, with 14 bases separating them. Per the germline V gene, CDR1 is MNHEY and CDR2 is SMNVEV (reference sequence). CDR3 sequence: CASSTHLDANEQFF. The CDR3 nucleotides are TGTGCCAGCAGTACCCACCTAGATGCCAATGAGCAGTTCTTC.

CDR3 region: CASSLNRGGNTIYF. CDR3 in DNA: TGTGCCAGCAGCTTGAATAGAGGTGGAAACACCATATATTTT. The V and J genes are TRBV7-9 and TRBJ1-3, with D unclear. CDR3 length equals 14 residues. The V end lost 3 bases, the J end lost 3 bases, and 9 bases lay between the germline ends. CDR1 and CDR2 (germline): SEHNR, FQNEAQ (reference sequence). Full variable domain (missing parts from reference TRBV7-9 and TRBJ1-3): DTGVSQNPRHKITKRGQNVTFRCDPISEHNRLYWYRQTLGQGPEFLTYFQNEAQLEKSRLLSDRFSAERPKGSFSTLEIQRTEQGDSAMYLCASSLNRGGNTIYFGEGSWLTVV.

V is TRBV5-1 and J is TRBJ2-5, with D possibly being TRBD1 (6 bases). The CDR3 length is 14 residues. CDR1 and CDR2 (germline): SGHRS, YFSETQ. V lost 5 bases to trimming and J lost 2 bases, with 13 bases between them. CDR3 coding DNA: TGCGCCAGCAGTCGGACAGACCATCAAGAGACCCAGTACTTC. Its protein product is CASSRTDHQETQYF.

Only one count was recorded for this clone. The chain has TRBV2 and TRBJ2-2, with TRBD2 matching over 10 bases. This CDR3 region has 17 residues. Unmatched junction bases numbered 10, after V lost 5 bases and J lost 4 bases. Germline CDR1 and CDR2: SNHLY and FYNNEI. In DNA form, the CDR3 reads TGTGCCAGCAGTTTTGGAGCGGGAGGGCCGGTCACCGGGGAGCTGTTTTTT. It encodes CASSFGAGGPVTGELFF.

This clone occurred a few times. The V call is TRBV7-2, the J call TRBJ2-1; 7 positions agree with TRBD2. CDR3 length: 16 amino acids. Germline CDR1 and CDR2: SGHTA and FQGNSA. The V segment lost 0 bases and the J segment 5 bases; nucleotides outside the gene matches: 7. CDR3 sequence reads: CASSLAAGAGNNEQFF. The CDR3 DNA reads TGTGCCAGCAGCTTAGCGGCGGGAGCGGGGAACAATGAGCAGTTCTTC.

The chain combines TRBV7-9 with TRBJ2-7; 8 nucleotides agree with TRBD2. V lost 2 bases and J lost 3; bases outside the gene matches: 3. Germline V gene sequence: CDR1 SEHNR, CDR2 FQNEAQ (reference sequence). The length of the CDR3 is 14 residues. CDR3 DNA: TGTGCCAGCAGCTTACCGGGAGGGAACTACGAGCAGTACTTC. Translation gives CASSLPGGNYEQYF.

This clone came up once. The rearrangement joins TRBV7-9 to TRBJ2-1; D is possibly TRBD1 (6 bases). This CDR3 has 12 amino acids. The germline gives CDR1 SEHNR, CDR2 FQNEAQ (reference sequence). V lost 5 bases to trimming and J lost 9 bases, with 11 bases between them. The CDR3 loop reads CASSPQGGEQFF. The CDR3 DNA sequence: TGTGCCAGCAGCCCTCAAGGGGGTGAGCAGTTCTTC.

The chain carries TRBV28 and TRBJ1-1; maybe TRBD1 (6 bases). Trimming removed 6 bases from V and 0 bases from J, with 8 bases in between. The CDR3 loop spans 13 amino acids. In germline, CDR1 is MDHEN, CDR2 SYDVKM. CDR3 amino acids: CASRRGMNTEAFF. The CDR3, as DNA: TGTGCCAGCAGAAGGGGGATGAACACTGAAGCTTTCTTT.

This chain joins TRBV30 and TRBJ2-6; D unclear. The CDR3 is 14 amino acids. V was shortened by 3 bases and J by 3 bases, with 9 bases between the two germline ends. CDR1 and CDR2 (germline): GTSNPN, SVGIG (reference sequence). The CDR3: CAWRGFFGANVLTF. The CDR3 nucleotides read TGTGCCTGGAGGGGCTTCTTTGGGGCCAACGTCCTGACTTTC.

Worth noting for this clone: The junction and the germline gene differ at one end; a read error may be behind it. The V call is TRBV27, the J call TRBJ1-2, with 9 bases lining up with TRBD1. The germline CDR1 and CDR2 sequences are MNHEY and SMNVEV (reference sequence). This CDR3 spans 15 amino acids. CDR3 residues: CASSPGGTGKRRWAF. The CDR3 DNA follows: TGTGCCAGCAGTCCAGGAGGGACAGGGAAGCGTAGATGGGCCTTC.

V and J are TRBV25-1 and TRBJ2-7, with a possible D match to TRBD2 (5 bases). V gave up 0 bases and J gave up 1 base, with 7 bases separating them. This CDR3 region has 14 residues. From germline, CDR1 is MGHDK and CDR2 SYGVNS. The DNA of the CDR3 is TGTGCCAGCAGTGAATATGGAGGTTCCTACGAGCAGTACTTC. The encoded protein is CASSEYGGSYEQYF.

The chain employs TRBV7-9 and TRBJ1-4; TRBD1 aligns across 8 bases. Germline V lookup: CDR1 SEHNR, CDR2 FQNEAQ (reference sequence). Trimming removed 5 bases from V and 8 bases from J; junction bases left unmatched: 10. CDR3 length: 15 residues. The DNA for the CDR3 is TGTGCCAGCAGCCCCCGACAGGGGAGAGGAGAAAAACTGTTTTTT. This sequence encodes CASSPRQGRGEKLFF.

The chain carries TRBV6-5 and TRBJ2-5; possible D gene TRBD1, 6 bases. V was shortened by 10 bases and J by 2 bases, with 11 bases between the two germline ends. Germline V gene sequence: CDR1 MNHEY, CDR2 SVGAGI. This CDR3 contains 12 residues. This chain's CDR3 is CATADSQETQYF. Here the CDR3 DNA reads TGTGCCACCGCGGACAGTCAAGAGACCCAGTACTTC.

The CDR3 protein is CASTGGAGDGYEQYF. CDR3 nucleotides: TGTGCCAGCACCGGGGGGGCTGGGGATGGCTACGAGCAGTACTTC. V and J are TRBV2 and TRBJ2-7, with 8 nucleotides matching TRBD2. Germline assignment: CDR1 SNHLY and CDR2 FYNNEI. The CDR3 has 15 amino acids. With 7 bases clipped from V and 3 bases from J, the junction kept 11 bases outside the gene matches.

The chain links TRBV10-1 to TRBJ2-2; TRBD1 agrees at 8 bases. The CDR3 sequence is 17 residues long. The germline CDR1 and CDR2 sequences are WNHNN and SYGVQD (reference sequence). Trimming took 7 bases from V and 4 from J; bases not matched to a gene: 14. The CDR3 nucleotides read TGCGCCAGCATTATCCGCTTGGGCAGGGGGCGCACCGGGGAGCTGTTTTTT. Translating it yields CASIIRLGRGRTGELFF.

The V gene is TRBV29-1, the J gene TRBJ2-3; 7 bases align to TRBD2. The germline CDR1 and CDR2 sequences are SQVTM and ANQGSEA. CDR3 length: 14 residues. V gave up 4 bases and J gave up 3 bases; unmatched junction bases: 7. CDR3 loop: CSVGGGRTTDTQYF. For the CDR3, the DNA is TGCAGCGTTGGCGGCGGGAGAACGACAGATACGCAGTATTTT.

DNA of the CDR3: TGTGCCAGTAGTACTCCTTCAGGGGTGGAGACCCAGTACTTC. Translating it yields CASSTPSGVETQYF. The V call is TRBV19, the J call TRBJ2-5, with D maybe TRBD1 (6 bases). Deletions cut 4 bases from V and 5 bases from J, with 14 bases between. Germline V lookup: CDR1 LNHDA, CDR2 SQIVND (reference sequence). The CDR3 is 14 amino acids.

The chain combines TRBV9 with TRBJ2-1, with 9 bases identical to TRBD2. Germline CDR1 is SGDLS and CDR2 is YYNGEE. The junction had 5 bases not matched to a gene; V was cut back by 3 bases and J by 4 bases. The CDR3 is 15 residues long. The CDR3 DNA follows: TGTGCCAGCAGCGATAGCGGGAGCATTTACAATGAGCAGTTCTTC. It yields the protein CASSDSGSIYNEQFF.

The gene calls are TRBV9 and TRBJ2-2; TRBD1 agrees at 9 bases. This CDR3 is 16 amino acids long. V was clipped by 2 bases and J by 2 bases; unmatched bases: 4. In germline, CDR1 is SGDLS, CDR2 YYNGEE. The CDR3 reads CASSVRTGANTGELFF. CDR3 DNA: TGTGCCAGCAGCGTGCGGACAGGGGCTAACACCGGGGAGCTGTTTTTT.